The 19 T cell receptor beta chains below were found in one sample sequenced in a study of persistence of HIV-infected CD4 T cells. No antigen has been assigned to these receptors. The libraries were made with immunoSEQ version 4 in survey mode. Generated by immunoSEQ multiplex PCR, the TCRdb table keeps only in-frame clones and is missing some. Here the sample spans about 64,000 clones, about 81% being singletons. Overlapping HIV-1 Gag 15-mer peptides at approximately 0.96 ug per peptide per mL were used. CD40L/CD69 double-negative CD45RO-high memory CD4+ T cells were collected. Sample: CD4+ T cells sorted from PBMCs after approximately 19-hour stimulation, taken from a patient who received antiretroviral therapy. These receptors were obtained from an adult man with HIV who was CMV-seropositive.

This clone was seen a few times. The chain combines TRBV4-1 with TRBJ1-5; D remains unclear. V lost 0 bases to trimming and J lost 2 bases, with 8 bases between them. The germline V gene encodes CDR1 MGHRA and CDR2 YSYEKL. CDR3 length equals 15 residues. The CDR3 loop is CASSQDDRRNQPQHF. Written as DNA, the CDR3 is TGCGCCAGCAGCCAAGATGACCGCCGCAATCAGCCCCAGCATTTT.

The chain carries TRBV5-8 and TRBJ1-2, with 10 bases aligning to TRBD1. With V trimmed by 6 bases and J by 6 bases, 8 bases remained unmatched. Germline-derived CDR1 and CDR2 are SGHTS and YDEGEE. The CDR3 loop spans 14 amino acids. The CDR3 coding sequence is TGTGCCAGCAATCGGGACAGGGGTTGGGATGGCTACACCTTC. It specifies CASNRDRGWDGYTF.

This clone was seen a single time. The V and J genes are TRBV6-1 and TRBJ2-3, with 9 bases fitting TRBD2. The CDR3 extends over 18 amino acids. CDR1 MNHNS and CDR2 SASEGT come from the germline V gene. Losses at the gene ends were 1 base for V and 0 bases for J; bases not matched to a gene: 8. CDR3 sequence: CASSEGVLAGISTDTQYF. As DNA, the CDR3 is TGTGCCAGCAGTGAAGGGGTCCTAGCGGGGATTAGCACAGATACGCAGTATTTT.

The V call is TRBV19, the J call TRBJ2-7; D may be TRBD1 (5 bases). Per the germline V gene, CDR1 is LNHDA and CDR2 is SQIVND (reference sequence). V lost 3 bases to trimming and J lost 1 base, with 13 bases between them. The length of the CDR3 is 15 residues. CDR3 coding DNA: TGTGCCAGTAGTATGAGGTCAGGGCCTTCCTACGAGCAGTACTTC. Protein product: CASSMRSGPSYEQYF.

The V call is TRBV9, the J call TRBJ2-2; D is ambiguous. The CDR3 runs to 14 residues. V shed 4 bases and J shed 0 bases, with 7 bases lying between them. Germline CDR1 and CDR2: SGDLS and YYNGEE. The DNA of the CDR3 is TGTGCCAGCAGCACAGAAACGAACACCGGGGAGCTGTTTTTT. Protein sequence: CASSTETNTGELFF.

This sequence joins TRBV10-1 and TRBJ1-3; D is undetermined. Germline CDR1 reads WNHNN; CDR2 reads SYGVQD (reference sequence). This CDR3 is 15 amino acids long. V gave up 0 bases and J gave up 2 bases, with 8 bases separating them. CDR3 bases: TGCGCCAGCAGTGAGTCGGGCAGCCCTGGAAACACCATATATTTT. Residues: CASSESGSPGNTIYF.

The gene calls are TRBV19 and TRBJ1-2; D call uncertain. The V end was cut by 7 bases, the J end by 0 bases, with 12 bases between. This CDR3 has 14 residues. Germline-derived CDR1 and CDR2 are LNHDA and SQIVND (reference sequence). The CDR3 region is CASTPLQPNYGYTF. The CDR3, as DNA: TGTGCCAGTACGCCACTCCAACCTAACTATGGCTACACCTTC.

V gene TRBV7-2 combines with J gene TRBJ2-1; D remains unclear. This CDR3 has 14 amino acids. The ends were cut back, 5 bases at V and 3 bases at J, with 11 bases in the middle. Germline CDR1 SGHTA, CDR2 FQGNSA. Here the CDR3 DNA reads TGTGCCAGCAGCCCCTCTTCTAGCTACAATGAGCAGTTCTTC. Amino acid sequence: CASSPSSSYNEQFF. The full variable domain, with the rest looked up from reference TRBV7-2 and TRBJ2-1, is GAGVSQSPSNKVTEKGKDVELRCDPISGHTALYWYRQSLGQGLEFLIYFQGNSAPDKSGLPSDRFSAERTGGSVSTLTIQRTQQEDSAVYLCASSPSSSYNEQFFGPGTRLTVL.

V is TRBV6-6 and J is TRBJ1-3; 7 nucleotides align to TRBD1. Germline CDR1 and CDR2: MNHNY and SVGAGI (reference sequence). After removal of 7 bases from V and 2 bases from J, the junction contained 5 bases not matched to a gene. CDR3 length equals 14 residues. Here the CDR3 reads CASTDRVAGNTIYF. Written as DNA, the CDR3 is TGTGCCAGCACCGACAGGGTCGCTGGAAACACCATATATTTT.

The chain couples TRBV12-3 or TRBV12-4 to TRBJ2-7; 8 nucleotides match TRBD1. The length of the CDR3 is 13 residues. Trimming removed 3 bases from V and 5 bases from J; junction bases left unmatched: 3. The CDR3 loop reads CASSLGQEDEQYF. CDR3 coding DNA: TGTGCCAGCAGTTTGGGACAGGAAGACGAGCAGTACTTC.

The rearrangement joins TRBV10-1 to TRBJ2-1; D is uncertain. The V gene lost 3 bases and the J gene lost 1 base, with 13 bases spanning the gap. The length of the CDR3 is 16 residues. Germline V lookup: CDR1 WNHNN, CDR2 SYGVQD (reference sequence). The CDR3 region is CASSEGRSVSYNEQFF. In nucleotides, the CDR3 is TGCGCCAGCAGTGAAGGCAGATCGGTGTCCTACAATGAGCAGTTCTTC.

The V gene is TRBV19, the J gene TRBJ2-7, with TRBD2 matching over 9 bases. The CDR3 is made up of 13 amino acids. Looked up from germline, CDR1 is LNHDA and CDR2 is SQIVND (reference sequence). V dropped 5 bases and J dropped 10; count of bases not matched to a gene: 9. The DNA for the CDR3 is TGTGCCAGTAGTTCCCGCGGGAGGGGGCCTCAGTACTTC. Its translation is CASSSRGRGPQYF.

J is TRBJ1-1 and V is TRBV18; D not certain. Germline V gives CDR1 KGHSH, CDR2 LQKENI. The CDR3 sequence is 16 residues long. Trimming took off 0 bases at V and 0 bases at J, with 11 bases between the two ends. The CDR3 coding sequence is TGTGCCAGCTCACCACCGATGAGCGTTATGAACACTGAAGCTTTCTTT. Translated: CASSPPMSVMNTEAFF.

The chain recombines TRBV7-9 with TRBJ2-2; tentative D call: TRBD2 (5 bases). The V gene lost 7 bases and the J gene lost 6 bases, with 21 bases spanning the gap. Per the germline V gene, CDR1 is SEHNR and CDR2 is FQNEAQ (reference sequence). The CDR3 runs 16 residues. The CDR3: CASIVENNLRAGELFF. The CDR3 DNA is TGTGCCAGCATCGTTGAAAACAATCTGAGGGCCGGGGAGCTGTTTTTT.

The sample holds a few counts of this clone. The V gene is TRBV7-8, the J gene TRBJ2-3; 8 bases line up with TRBD2. Losses at the gene ends were 8 bases for V and 8 bases for J; bases not matched to a gene: 9. This CDR3 has 13 residues. Germline assignment: CDR1 SGHVS and CDR2 FQNEAQ. CDR3 DNA sequence: TGTGCCAGCTCCGGACTAGCACAGACTACGCAGTATTTT. This codes for CASSGLAQTTQYF.

V usage is TRBV5-1 and J usage is TRBJ2-3; D is perhaps TRBD1 or TRBD2 (5 bases each). The CDR3 runs to 12 residues. Per germline, CDR1 SGHRS and CDR2 YFSETQ. V gave up 7 bases and J gave up 5 bases, with 11 bases separating them. In DNA form, the CDR3 reads TGCGCCAGCCGCCTGGGGGAAGATACGCAGTATTTT. Its translation: CASRLGEDTQYF.

The chain uses TRBV5-4 and TRBJ1-1; tentative D call: TRBD1 (5 bases). Germline CDR1 SGHNT, CDR2 YYREEE (reference sequence). With 7 bases removed from V and 1 base from J, the gap between germline ends came to 17 bases. The length of the CDR3 is 15 residues. The CDR3 loop is CASSDGGGRNTEAFF. The CDR3 DNA reads as TGTGCCAGCTCCGATGGCGGGGGGAGGAACACTGAAGCTTTCTTT.

The genes are TRBV7-3 and TRBJ2-2, with TRBD1 matching over 7 bases. CDR1 is SGHTA, CDR2 FQGTGA, per germline. The CDR3 is 13 amino acids. V dropped 4 bases and J dropped 7; count of bases not matched to a gene: 3. As DNA, the CDR3 is TGTGCCAGCAGCTCCCGACAGGGCGGGGAGCTGTTTTTT. Its protein product is CASSSRQGGELFF.

J is TRBJ2-3 and V is TRBV24-1, with 8 positions matching TRBD2. The germline gives CDR1 KGHDR, CDR2 SFDVKD. The CDR3 has 15 residues. Germline trimming cut 5 bases from V and 2 bases from J; bases unmatched to any gene: 5. The CDR3 loop is CATSARGGATDTQYF. DNA for the CDR3: TGTGCCACCAGTGCTCGGGGGGGGGCCACAGATACGCAGTATTTT.